Listed below are T cell receptor beta chains from one sample, sequenced in a study of blood T cell repertoires in COVID-19. The protocol was immunoSEQ multiplex PCR, while the TCRdb copy is restricted to in-frame clones and leaves out a portion. The sample carries 95,000 to 150,000 clones, about nine tenths recorded once. Sequencing was done on a sample of peripheral blood. The receptors were gathered from a man aged 40-49 years with acute or convalescent COVID-19. The CDR3 runs from the conserved cysteine through the conserved F or W. Each record gives: J gene, V gene, D gene, clone size, CDR3 DNA, CDR3 protein. The D gene is left open where the match is weak. For some rows the clone size is stated as once, few or many, or as a class when expanded; others skip it.

J gene: TRBJ1-2
V gene: TRBV11-2
D gene: TRBD1
clone size: -
CDR3 DNA: TGTGCCAGCAGCTTAGGGGACAGGGTTGTACAGGACTATGGCTACACCTTC
CDR3 protein: CASSLGDRVVQDYGYTF

J gene: TRBJ2-1
V gene: TRBV2
D gene: -
clone size: -
CDR3 DNA: TGTGCCAGCAAGGGGATAGAGCAGTTCTTC
CDR3 protein: CASKGIEQFF

J gene: TRBJ1-4
V gene: TRBV7-9
D gene: TRBD1
clone size: -
CDR3 DNA: TGTGCCAGCAGCACGGGACAGGATAGTGAAAAACTGTTTTTT
CDR3 protein: CASSTGQDSEKLFF

J gene: TRBJ1-1
V gene: TRBV19
D gene: -
clone size: few
CDR3 DNA: TGTGCCAGTAGTATCCCTTTAGGGAGAGTCACTGAAGCTTTCTTT
CDR3 protein: CASSIPLGRVTEAFF

J gene: TRBJ1-5
V gene: TRBV19
D gene: -
clone size: -
CDR3 DNA: TGTGCCAGTAGACACAGGGATGGTGGCAATCAGCCCCAGCATTTT
CDR3 protein: CASRHRDGGNQPQHF

J gene: TRBJ1-2
V gene: TRBV15
D gene: -
clone size: medium-sized
CDR3 DNA: TGTGCCACCAGCAGAGATCGGACTCTATCGTATGGCTACACCTTC
CDR3 protein: CATSRDRTLSYGYTF

J gene: TRBJ1-1
V gene: TRBV13
D gene: TRBD1
clone size: -
CDR3 DNA: TGTGCCAGCAGCCGCAAGACAGGGGCTCTGAACACTGAAGCTTTCTTT
CDR3 protein: CASSRKTGALNTEAFF

J gene: TRBJ2-7
V gene: TRBV7-8
D gene: TRBD2
clone size: once
CDR3 DNA: TGTGCCAGCACCCCCTCTGGTGGGAGGGCCAAATCAAAGCAGTACTTC
CDR3 protein: CASTPSGGRAKSKQYF

J gene: TRBJ1-5
V gene: TRBV5-1
D gene: TRBD1
clone size: -
CDR3 DNA: TGCGCCAGCAGCTCGACAGGGGGCAATCAGCCCCAGCATTTT
CDR3 protein: CASSSTGGNQPQHF

J gene: TRBJ1-5
V gene: TRBV6-5
D gene: TRBD1
clone size: -
CDR3 DNA: TGTGCCAGCTCGGGACAGTCTGCCGAGGAGCCCCAGCATTTT
CDR3 protein: CASSGQSAEEPQHF

J gene: TRBJ2-7
V gene: TRBV2
D gene: -
clone size: -
CDR3 DNA: TGTGCCAGCAGAACGGGAGACCCCTACGAGCAGTACTTC
CDR3 protein: CASRTGDPYEQYF

J gene: TRBJ1-6
V gene: TRBV6-5
D gene: TRBD1
clone size: -
CDR3 DNA: TGTGCCAGCAGGCCACAGGGGGACGGTTCACCCCTCCACTTT
CDR3 protein: CASRPQGDGSPLHF